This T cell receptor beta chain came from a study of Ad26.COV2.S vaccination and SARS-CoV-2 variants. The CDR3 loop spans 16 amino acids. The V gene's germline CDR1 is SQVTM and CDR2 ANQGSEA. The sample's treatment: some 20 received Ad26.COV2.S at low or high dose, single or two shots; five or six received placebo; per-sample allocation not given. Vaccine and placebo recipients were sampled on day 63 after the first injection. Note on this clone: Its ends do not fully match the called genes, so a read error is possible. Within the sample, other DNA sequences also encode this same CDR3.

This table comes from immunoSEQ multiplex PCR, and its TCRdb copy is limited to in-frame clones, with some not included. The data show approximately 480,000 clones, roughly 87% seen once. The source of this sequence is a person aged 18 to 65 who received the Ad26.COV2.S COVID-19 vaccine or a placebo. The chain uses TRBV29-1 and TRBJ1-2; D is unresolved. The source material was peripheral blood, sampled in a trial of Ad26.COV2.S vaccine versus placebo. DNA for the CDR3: TGCAGCGCCATGAGTAGGTACCCCCTAAATAACTATGGCTACACCTTT. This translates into CSAMSRYPLNNYGYTF.